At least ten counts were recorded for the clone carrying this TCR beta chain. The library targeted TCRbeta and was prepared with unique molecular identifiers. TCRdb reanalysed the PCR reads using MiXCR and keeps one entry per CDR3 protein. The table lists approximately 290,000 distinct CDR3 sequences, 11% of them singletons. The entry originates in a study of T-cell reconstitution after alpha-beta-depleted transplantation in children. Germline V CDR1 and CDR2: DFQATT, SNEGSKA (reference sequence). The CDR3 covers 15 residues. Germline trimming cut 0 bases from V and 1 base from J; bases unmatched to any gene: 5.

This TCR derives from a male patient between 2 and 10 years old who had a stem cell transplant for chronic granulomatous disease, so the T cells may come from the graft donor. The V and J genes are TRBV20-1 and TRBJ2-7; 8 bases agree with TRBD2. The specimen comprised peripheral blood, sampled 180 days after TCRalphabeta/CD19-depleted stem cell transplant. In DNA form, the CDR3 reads TGCAGTGCTAGAGATGGGGCTAGCGGGTCCTACGAGCAGTACTTC. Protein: CSARDGASGSYEQYF.